This T cell receptor beta chain was recovered during a study of cytomegalovirus exposure and HLA in healthy donors. Study-wide results and caveats: Earlier analysis yielded a pattern in which most TCR beta V segments were productive about 90% or about 30% of the time.

The CDR3 loop spans 15 amino acids. Germline CDR1 is SEHNR and CDR2 is FQNEAQ (reference sequence). Trimming took off 4 bases at V and 8 bases at J, with 17 bases between the two ends. In its sample, this clone was seen a few times. Its cognate antigen is unknown. 60 Vbeta and 13 Jbeta primers were used in PCR. Using immunoSEQ multiplex PCR, the repertoire was profiled, and TCRdb retains in-frame clones only, with some absent. The data contain approximately 110,000 clones, roughly two thirds of them seen just once; the ten biggest clones take up roughly 8%. Sequenced: PBMCs. V gene TRBV7-9 combines with J gene TRBJ1-4; a weak D match, TRBD1 (6 bases). This clonotype was obtained from a man between 18 and 29 years old in good health and CMV-seropositive. CDR3: CASSWVGGAGEKLFF. The CDR3, as DNA: TGTGCCAGCAGCTGGGTAGGGGGGGCAGGAGAAAAACTGTTTTTT.